The TCR beta chain described here comes from a study of OX40 agonist ivuxolimab in advanced cancers. Turning to the study itself: Partial responses were achieved by three patients, of whom one had hepatocellular carcinoma and two had cutaneous melanoma.

J lost 1 base, V lost 4 bases, and 7 bases had no gene match. CDR3 size: 15 residues. The germline V gene has CDR1 SGHRS and CDR2 YFSETQ. Using immunoSEQ multiplex PCR, the repertoire was profiled, and TCRdb retains in-frame clones only, with some absent. The sample consists of approximately 29,000 clones, 84% of them appearing once. About this clone: The antigen is undetermined.

Study results and limitations: CD8+ T cells showed, on average, more clonal expansion than CD4+ cells. Still undetermined is the antigen specificity of the expanded peripheral T cells.

Autoimmune disease history or systemic immunosuppression disqualified patients. The sequence derives from an adult with an advanced solid tumor such as melanoma, head and neck, liver or kidney cancer. The sequences come from CD4+ or CD8+ T cells sorted from blood, collected in a trial of the OX40 agonist ivuxolimab. This chain joins TRBV5-1 and TRBJ1-1; 7 positions match TRBD1. DNA of the CDR3: TGCGCCAGCAGCCTACTCACAGGGGCGAACACTGAAGCTTTCTTT. This codes for CASSLLTGANTEAFF. The whole variable domain, remainder taken from reference TRBV5-1 and TRBJ1-1, is KAGVTQTPRYLIKTRGQQVTLSCSPISGHRSVSWYQQTPGQGLQFLFEYFSETQRNKGNFPGRFSGRQFSNSRSEMNVSTLELGDSALYLCASSLLTGANTEAFFGQGTRLTVV.